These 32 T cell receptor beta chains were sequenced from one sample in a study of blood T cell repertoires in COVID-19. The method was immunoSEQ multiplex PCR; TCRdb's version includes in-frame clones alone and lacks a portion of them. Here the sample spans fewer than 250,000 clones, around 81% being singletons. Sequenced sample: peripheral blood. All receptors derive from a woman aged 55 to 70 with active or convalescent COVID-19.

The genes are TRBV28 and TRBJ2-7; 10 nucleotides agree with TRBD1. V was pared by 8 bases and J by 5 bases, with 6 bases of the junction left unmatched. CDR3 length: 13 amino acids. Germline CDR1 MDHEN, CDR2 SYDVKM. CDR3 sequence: CASGTGVTDEQYV. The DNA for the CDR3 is TGTGCCAGCGGGACAGGGGTAACTGACGAGCAGTACGTC.

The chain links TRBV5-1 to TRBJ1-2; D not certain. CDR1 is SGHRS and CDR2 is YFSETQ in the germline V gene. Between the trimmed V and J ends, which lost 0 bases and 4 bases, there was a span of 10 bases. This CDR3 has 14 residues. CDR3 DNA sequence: TGCGCCAGCAGCTTGGGGGCCCTTTCCTATGGCTACACCTTC. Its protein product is CASSLGALSYGYTF.

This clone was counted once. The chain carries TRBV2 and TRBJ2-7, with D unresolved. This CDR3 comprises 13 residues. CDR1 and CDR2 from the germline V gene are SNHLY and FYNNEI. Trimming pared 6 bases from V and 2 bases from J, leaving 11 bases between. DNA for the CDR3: TGTGCCAGCAGGGGCGAGTTGCCCTACGAGCAGTACGTC. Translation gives CASRGELPYEQYV.

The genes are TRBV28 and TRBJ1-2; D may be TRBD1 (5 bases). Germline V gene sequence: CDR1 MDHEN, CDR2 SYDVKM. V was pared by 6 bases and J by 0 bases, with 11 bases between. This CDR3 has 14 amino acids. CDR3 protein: CASRPSGANYGYTF. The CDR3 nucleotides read TGTGCCAGCAGGCCGTCGGGGGCTAACTATGGCTACACCTTC.

This CDR3 is CASSLDQGLGYGYTF. The CDR3 region has the DNA TGTGCCAGCAGCTTGGATCAGGGGCTCGGCTATGGCTACACCTTC. The chain carries TRBV5-4 and TRBJ1-2; D is possibly TRBD1 (6 bases). Per germline, CDR1 SGHNT and CDR2 YYREEE (reference sequence). The CDR3 loop spans 15 amino acids. V lost 0 bases, J lost 4 bases, and 13 bases lay in between. Full variable domain (outside the CDR3, taken from reference TRBV5-4 and TRBJ1-2): ETGVTQSPTHLIKTRGQQVTLRCSSQSGHNTVSWYQQALGQGPQFIFQYYREEENGRGNFPPRFSGLQFPNYSSELNVNALELDDSALYLCASSLDQGLGYGYTFGSGTRLTVV.

This CDR3 reads CASSPTPRGSGELFF. CDR3 DNA sequence: TGCGCCAGCAGCCCGACGCCCCGAGGATCCGGGGAGCTGTTTTTT. The chain employs TRBV5-1 and TRBJ2-2, with D uncertain. The CDR3 is made up of 15 amino acids. V shed 4 bases and J shed 6 bases, with 16 bases lying between them. CDR1 and CDR2 from the germline V gene are SGHRS and YFSETQ. The entire variable domain, with the rest obtained from reference TRBV5-1 and TRBJ2-2, is as follows: KAGVTQTPRYLIKTRGQQVTLSCSPISGHRSVSWYQQTPGQGLQFLFEYFSETQRNKGNFPGRFSGRQFSNSRSEMNVSTLELGDSALYLCASSPTPRGSGELFFGEGSRLTVL.

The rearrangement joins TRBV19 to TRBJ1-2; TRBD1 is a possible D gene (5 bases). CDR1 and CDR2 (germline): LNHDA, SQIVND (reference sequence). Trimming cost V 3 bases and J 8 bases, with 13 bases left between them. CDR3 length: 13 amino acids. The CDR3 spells CASSIRSGLGYTF. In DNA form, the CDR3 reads TGTGCCAGTAGTATTAGATCGGGACTCGGCTACACCTTC.

The CDR3 sequence is CASALARLDNEQFF. As DNA, the CDR3 is TGTGCCTCCGCGTTGGCTAGGTTGGACAATGAGCAGTTCTTC. This chain joins TRBV27 and TRBJ2-1; no clear D. From germline, CDR1 is MNHEY and CDR2 SMNVEV (reference sequence). This CDR3 spans 14 amino acids. V was pared by 11 bases and J by 5 bases, with 19 bases between.

The CDR3 DNA sequence: TGTGCCAGCAGACGAGGGCTAGCGGGGGGGAACACCGGGGAGCTGTTTTTT. It codes for CASRRGLAGGNTGELFF. The chain links TRBV6-4 to TRBJ2-2, with 11 positions matching TRBD2. CDR1 and CDR2 from the germline V gene are MRHNA and SNTAGT. The V gene end was trimmed by 6 bases and the J gene end by 1 base; junction bases not matched to a gene: 7. The CDR3 covers 17 residues.

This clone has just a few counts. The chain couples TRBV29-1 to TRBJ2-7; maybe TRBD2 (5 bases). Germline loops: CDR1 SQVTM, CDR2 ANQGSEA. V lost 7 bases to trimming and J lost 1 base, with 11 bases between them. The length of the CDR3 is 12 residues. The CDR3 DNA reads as TGCAGCGCCCGGGATCCTTCCTACGAGCAGTACTTC. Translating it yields CSARDPSYEQYF.

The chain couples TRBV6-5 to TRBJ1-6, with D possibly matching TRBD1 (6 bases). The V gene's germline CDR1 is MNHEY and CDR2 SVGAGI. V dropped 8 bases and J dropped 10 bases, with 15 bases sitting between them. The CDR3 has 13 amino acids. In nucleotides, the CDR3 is TGTGCCAGCGGATCAGGGGAGCGGTCACCCCTCCACTTT. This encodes CASGSGERSPLHF.

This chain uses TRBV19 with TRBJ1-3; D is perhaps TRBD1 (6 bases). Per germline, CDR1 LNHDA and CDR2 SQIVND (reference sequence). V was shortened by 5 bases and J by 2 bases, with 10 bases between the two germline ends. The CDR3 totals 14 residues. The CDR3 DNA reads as TGTGCCAGTAGTCAAGACAGGACTGGAAACACCATATATTTT. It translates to CASSQDRTGNTIYF.

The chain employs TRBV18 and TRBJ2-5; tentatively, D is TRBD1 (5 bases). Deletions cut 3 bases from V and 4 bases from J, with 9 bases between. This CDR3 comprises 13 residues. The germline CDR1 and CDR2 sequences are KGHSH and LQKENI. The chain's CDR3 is CASSPFQGETQYF. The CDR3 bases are TGTGCCAGCTCACCGTTCCAGGGAGAGACCCAGTACTTC.

CDR3 amino acids: CASSPPGTSFYEQYF. In nucleotides, the CDR3 is TGTGCCAGCTCGCCCCCCGGGACTAGCTTCTACGAGCAGTACTTC. This chain joins TRBV18 and TRBJ2-7; 9 bases are a match to TRBD2. CDR1 and CDR2 (germline): KGHSH, LQKENI. The CDR3 is made up of 15 amino acids. Trimming cost V 6 bases and J 3 bases; bases outside gene matches: 9. The whole variable domain, remainder taken from reference TRBV18 and TRBJ2-7, is NAGVMQNPRHLVRRRGQEARLRCSPMKGHSHVYWYRQLPEEGLKFMVYLQKENIIDESGMPKERFSAEFPKEGPSILRIQQVVRGDSAAYFCASSPPGTSFYEQYFGPGTRLTVT.

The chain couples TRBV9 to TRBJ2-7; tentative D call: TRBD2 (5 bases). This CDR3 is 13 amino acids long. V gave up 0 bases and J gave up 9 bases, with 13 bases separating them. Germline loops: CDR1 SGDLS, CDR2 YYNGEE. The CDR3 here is CASSVGPGSGQYV. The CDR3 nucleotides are TGTGCCAGCAGCGTAGGACCGGGATCAGGGCAGTACGTC.

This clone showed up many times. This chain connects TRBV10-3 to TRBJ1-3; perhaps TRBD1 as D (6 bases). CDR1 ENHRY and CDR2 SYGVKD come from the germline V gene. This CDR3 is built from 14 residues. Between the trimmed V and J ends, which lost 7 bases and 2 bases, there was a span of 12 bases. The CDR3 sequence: CAINPDSPGNTIYF. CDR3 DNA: TGTGCCATCAACCCGGACAGTCCTGGAAACACCATATATTTT.

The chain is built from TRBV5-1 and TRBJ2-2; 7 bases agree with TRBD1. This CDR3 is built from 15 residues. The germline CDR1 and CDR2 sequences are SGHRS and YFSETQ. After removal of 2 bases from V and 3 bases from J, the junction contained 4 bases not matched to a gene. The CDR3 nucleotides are TGCGCCAGCAGCTTCACAGGGGCGGACACCGGGGAGCTGTTTTTT. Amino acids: CASSFTGADTGELFF.

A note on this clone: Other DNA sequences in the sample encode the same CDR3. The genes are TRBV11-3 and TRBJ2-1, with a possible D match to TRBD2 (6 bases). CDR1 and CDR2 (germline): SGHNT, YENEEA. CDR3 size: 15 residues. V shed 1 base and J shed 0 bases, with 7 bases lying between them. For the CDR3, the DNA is TGTGCCAGCAGCTTAGGGAGGGGCTCCTACAATGAGCAGTTCTTC. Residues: CASSLGRGSYNEQFF.

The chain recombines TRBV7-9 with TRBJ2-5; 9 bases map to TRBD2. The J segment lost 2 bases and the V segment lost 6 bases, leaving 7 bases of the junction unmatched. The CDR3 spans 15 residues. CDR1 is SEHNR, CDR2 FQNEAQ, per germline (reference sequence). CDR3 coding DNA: TGTGCCAGCAGTCCGAAGCGGGAGGATCAAGAGACCCAGTACTTC. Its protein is CASSPKREDQETQYF.

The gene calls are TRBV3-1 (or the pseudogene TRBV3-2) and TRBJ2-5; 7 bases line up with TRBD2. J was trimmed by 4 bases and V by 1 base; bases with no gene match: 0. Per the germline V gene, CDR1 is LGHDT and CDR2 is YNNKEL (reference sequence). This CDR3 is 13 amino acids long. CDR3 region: CASSQGGGETQYF. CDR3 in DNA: TGTGCCAGCAGCCAAGGGGGGGGAGAGACCCAGTACTTC.

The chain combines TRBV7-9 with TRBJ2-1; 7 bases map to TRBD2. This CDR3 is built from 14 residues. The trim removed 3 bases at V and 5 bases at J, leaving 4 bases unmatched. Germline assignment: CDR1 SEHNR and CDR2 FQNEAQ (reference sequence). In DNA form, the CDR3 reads TGTGCCAGCAGCTTGGGGGGGTTTAACAATGAGCAGTTCTTC. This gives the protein CASSLGGFNNEQFF.

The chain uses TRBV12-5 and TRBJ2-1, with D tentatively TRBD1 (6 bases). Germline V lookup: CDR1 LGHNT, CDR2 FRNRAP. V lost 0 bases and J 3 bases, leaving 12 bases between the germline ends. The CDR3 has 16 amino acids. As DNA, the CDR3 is TGTGCTAGTGGTTTGGTATTGGGACACCACTACAATGAGCAGTTCTTC. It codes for CASGLVLGHHYNEQFF.

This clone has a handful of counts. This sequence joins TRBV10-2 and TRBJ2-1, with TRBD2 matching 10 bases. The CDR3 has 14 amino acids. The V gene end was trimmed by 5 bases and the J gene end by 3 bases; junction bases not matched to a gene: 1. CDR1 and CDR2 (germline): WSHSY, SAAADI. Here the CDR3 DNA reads TGCGCCAGCAGTCCTAGCGGGGGCTACAATGAGCAGTTCTTC. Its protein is CASSPSGGYNEQFF.

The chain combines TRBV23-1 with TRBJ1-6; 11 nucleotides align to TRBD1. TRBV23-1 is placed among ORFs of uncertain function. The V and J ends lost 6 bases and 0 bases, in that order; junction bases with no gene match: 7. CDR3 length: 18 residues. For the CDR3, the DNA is TGCGCCAGCAGATGGACAGGGGGCGGGCACTCCTATAATTCACCCCTCCACTTT. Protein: CASRWTGGGHSYNSPLHF.

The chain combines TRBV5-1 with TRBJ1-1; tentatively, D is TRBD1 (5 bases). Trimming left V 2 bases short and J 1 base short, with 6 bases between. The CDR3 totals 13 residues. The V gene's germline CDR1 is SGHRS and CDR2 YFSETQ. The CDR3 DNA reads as TGCGCCAGCAGCTTTGGACAGAACACTGAAGCTTTCTTT. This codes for CASSFGQNTEAFF.

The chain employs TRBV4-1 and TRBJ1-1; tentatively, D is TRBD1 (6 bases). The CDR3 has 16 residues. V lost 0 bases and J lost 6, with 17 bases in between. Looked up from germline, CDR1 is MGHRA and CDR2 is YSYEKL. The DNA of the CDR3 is TGCGCCAGCAGCCAAGATCTTGGCGGGGGGCGGGCTGAAGCTTTCTTT. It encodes CASSQDLGGGRAEAFF.

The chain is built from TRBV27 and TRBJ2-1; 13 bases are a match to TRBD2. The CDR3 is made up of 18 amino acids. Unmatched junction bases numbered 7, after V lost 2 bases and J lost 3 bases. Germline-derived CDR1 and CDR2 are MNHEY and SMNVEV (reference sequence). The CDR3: CASSLNSGTSGIYNEQFF. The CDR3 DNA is TGTGCCAGCAGTTTAAATTCTGGGACTAGCGGGATCTACAATGAGCAGTTCTTC.

The CDR3 DNA reads TGTGCCAGCAGTTTTGGGGGGAATGGCTACACCTTC. It encodes CASSFGGNGYTF. The chain is built from TRBV12-3 or TRBV12-4 and TRBJ1-2; tentatively, D is TRBD1 (5 bases). CDR3 length equals 12 residues. V was pared by 3 bases and J by 6 bases, with 8 bases between.

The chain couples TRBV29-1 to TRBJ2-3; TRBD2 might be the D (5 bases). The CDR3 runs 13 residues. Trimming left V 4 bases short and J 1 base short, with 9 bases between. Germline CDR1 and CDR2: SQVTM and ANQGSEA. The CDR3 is CSVAGEGTDTQYF. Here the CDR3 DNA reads TGCAGCGTTGCCGGGGAAGGCACAGATACGCAGTATTTT.

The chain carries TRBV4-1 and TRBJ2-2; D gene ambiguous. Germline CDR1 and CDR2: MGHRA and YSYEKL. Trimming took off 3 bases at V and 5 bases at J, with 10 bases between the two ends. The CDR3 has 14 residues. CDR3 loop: CASSQGYSTGELFF. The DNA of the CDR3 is TGCGCCAGCAGCCAGGGCTATTCGACCGGGGAGCTGTTTTTT.

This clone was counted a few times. CDR3 region: CASSETQLRSHEQYF. Here the CDR3 DNA reads TGTGCCAGCAGTGAAACCCAGTTGAGGTCCCACGAGCAGTACTTC. The chain couples TRBV6-1 to TRBJ2-7; the D is unclear. The germline V gene has CDR1 MNHNS and CDR2 SASEGT. The CDR3 covers 15 residues. V was clipped by 2 bases and J by 5 bases, with 16 bases between them.

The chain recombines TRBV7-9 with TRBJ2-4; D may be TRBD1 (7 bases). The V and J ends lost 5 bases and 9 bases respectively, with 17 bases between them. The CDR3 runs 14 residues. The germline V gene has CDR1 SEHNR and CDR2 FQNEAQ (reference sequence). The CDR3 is CASSRGGLEGIQYF. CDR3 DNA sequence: TGTGCCAGCAGCCGAGGGGGCCTGGAGGGCATTCAGTACTTC.